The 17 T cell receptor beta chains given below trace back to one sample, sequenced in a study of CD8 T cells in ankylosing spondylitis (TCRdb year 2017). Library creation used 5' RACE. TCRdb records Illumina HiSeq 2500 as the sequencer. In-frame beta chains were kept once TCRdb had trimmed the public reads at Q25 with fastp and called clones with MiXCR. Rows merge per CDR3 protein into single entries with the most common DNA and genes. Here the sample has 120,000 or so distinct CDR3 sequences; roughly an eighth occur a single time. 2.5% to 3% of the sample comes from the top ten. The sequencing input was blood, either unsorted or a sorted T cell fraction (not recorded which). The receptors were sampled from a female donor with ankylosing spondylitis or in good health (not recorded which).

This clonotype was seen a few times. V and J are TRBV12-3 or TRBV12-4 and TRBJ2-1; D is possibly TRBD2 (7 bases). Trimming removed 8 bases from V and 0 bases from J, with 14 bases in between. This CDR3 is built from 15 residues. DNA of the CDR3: TGTGCCAGCTCCGAAGGGGGGGTCTCCTACAATGAGCAGTTCTTC. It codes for CASSEGGVSYNEQFF.

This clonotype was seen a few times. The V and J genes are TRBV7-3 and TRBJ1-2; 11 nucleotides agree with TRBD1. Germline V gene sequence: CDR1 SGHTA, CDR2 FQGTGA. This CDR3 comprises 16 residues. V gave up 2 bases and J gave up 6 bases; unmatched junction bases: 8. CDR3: CASSLSGQGAFDGYTF. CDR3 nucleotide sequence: TGTGCCAGCAGCTTATCAGGACAGGGGGCTTTTGATGGCTACACCTTC.

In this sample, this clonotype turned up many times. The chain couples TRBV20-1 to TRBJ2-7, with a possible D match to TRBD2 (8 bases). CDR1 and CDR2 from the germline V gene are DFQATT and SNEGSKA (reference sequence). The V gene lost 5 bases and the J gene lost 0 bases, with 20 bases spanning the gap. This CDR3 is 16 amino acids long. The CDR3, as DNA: TGCAGTGCTCCCCGAGGGGGCGGGAGGAGCTCCTACGAGCAGTACTTC. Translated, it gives CSAPRGGGRSSYEQYF.

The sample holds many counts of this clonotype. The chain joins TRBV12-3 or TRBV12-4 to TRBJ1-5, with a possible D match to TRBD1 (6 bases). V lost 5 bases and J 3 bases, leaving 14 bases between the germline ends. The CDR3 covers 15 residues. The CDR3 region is CASSPQGQNNQPQHF. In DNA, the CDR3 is TGTGCCAGCAGTCCCCAAGGACAGAACAATCAGCCCCAGCATTTT.

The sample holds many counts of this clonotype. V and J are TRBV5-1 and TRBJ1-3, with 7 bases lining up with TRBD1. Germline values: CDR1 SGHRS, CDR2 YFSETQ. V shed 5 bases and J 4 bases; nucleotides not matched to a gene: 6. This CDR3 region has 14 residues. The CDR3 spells CASRQTGAGNTIYF. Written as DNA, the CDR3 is TGCGCCAGCAGGCAAACAGGGGCCGGAAACACCATATATTTT.

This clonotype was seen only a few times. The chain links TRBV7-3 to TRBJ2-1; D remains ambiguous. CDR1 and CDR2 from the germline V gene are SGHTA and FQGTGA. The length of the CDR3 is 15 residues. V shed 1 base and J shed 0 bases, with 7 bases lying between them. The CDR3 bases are TGTGCCAGCAGCTTAAGTCCGGACTCCTACAATGAGCAGTTCTTC. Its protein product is CASSLSPDSYNEQFF. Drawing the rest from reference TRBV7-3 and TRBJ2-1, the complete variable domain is GAGVSQTPSNKVTEKGKYVELRCDPISGHTALYWYRQSLGQGPEFLIYFQGTGAADDSGLPNDRFFAVRPEGSVSTLKIQRTERGDSAVYLCASSLSPDSYNEQFFGPGTRLTVL.

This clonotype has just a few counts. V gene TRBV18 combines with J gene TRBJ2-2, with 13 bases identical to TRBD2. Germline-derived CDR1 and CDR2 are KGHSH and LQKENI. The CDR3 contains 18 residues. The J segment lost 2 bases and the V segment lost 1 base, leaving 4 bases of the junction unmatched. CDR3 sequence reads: CASSPLLAGGPNTGELFF. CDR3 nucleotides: TGTGCCAGCTCACCACTACTAGCGGGAGGGCCTAACACCGGGGAGCTGTTTTTT.

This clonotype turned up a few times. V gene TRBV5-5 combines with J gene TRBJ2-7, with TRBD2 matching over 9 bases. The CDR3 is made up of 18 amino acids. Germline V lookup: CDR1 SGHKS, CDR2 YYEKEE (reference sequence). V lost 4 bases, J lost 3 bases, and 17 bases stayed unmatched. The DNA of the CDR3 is TGTGCCAGCAGCGAGGACGGGAGGTCGGTAGCGGGAGTCTACGAGCAGTACTTC. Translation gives CASSEDGRSVAGVYEQYF.

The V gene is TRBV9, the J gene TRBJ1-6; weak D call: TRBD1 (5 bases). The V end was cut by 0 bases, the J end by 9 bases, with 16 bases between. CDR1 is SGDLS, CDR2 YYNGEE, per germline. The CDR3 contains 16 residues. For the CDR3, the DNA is TGTGCCAGCAGCGTAGAGTCGAAGGAGAGGGGTTCACCCCTCCACTTT. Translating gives CASSVESKERGSPLHF.

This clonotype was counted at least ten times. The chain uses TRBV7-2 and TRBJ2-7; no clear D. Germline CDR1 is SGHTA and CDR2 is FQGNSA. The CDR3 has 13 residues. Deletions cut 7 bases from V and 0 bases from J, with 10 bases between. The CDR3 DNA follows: TGTGCCAGCACCCCGGGCAGCTCCTACGAGCAGTACTTC. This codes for CASTPGSSYEQYF.

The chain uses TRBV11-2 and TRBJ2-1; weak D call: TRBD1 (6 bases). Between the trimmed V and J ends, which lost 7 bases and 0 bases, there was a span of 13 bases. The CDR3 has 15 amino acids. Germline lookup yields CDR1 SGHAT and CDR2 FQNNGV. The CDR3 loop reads CASNFTGSSYNEQFF. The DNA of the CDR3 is TGTGCCAGCAACTTTACAGGGAGCTCCTACAATGAGCAGTTCTTC.

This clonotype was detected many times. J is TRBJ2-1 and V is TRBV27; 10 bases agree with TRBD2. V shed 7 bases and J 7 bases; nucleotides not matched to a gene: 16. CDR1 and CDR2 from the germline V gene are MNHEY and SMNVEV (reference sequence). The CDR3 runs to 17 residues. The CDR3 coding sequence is TGTGCCAGCACCAAAGGGGGTTGGGCTAGCGGGAGTAATGAGCAGTTCTTC. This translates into CASTKGGWASGSNEQFF.

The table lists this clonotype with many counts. CDR3 DNA: TGTGCCAGCAGTTCGATCTATGGGCCCCAGCATTTT. Amino acids: CASSSIYGPQHF. The chain recombines TRBV28 with TRBJ1-5, with D uncertain. This CDR3 has 12 amino acids. Germline V gene data show CDR1 as MDHEN and CDR2 as SYDVKM. V lost 4 bases and J 9 bases, leaving 10 bases between the germline ends.

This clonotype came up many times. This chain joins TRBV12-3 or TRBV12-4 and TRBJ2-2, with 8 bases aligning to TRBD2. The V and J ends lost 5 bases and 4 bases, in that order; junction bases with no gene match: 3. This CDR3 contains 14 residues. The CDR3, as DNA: TGTGCCAGCAGTCCCGGGACTAGCACCGGGGAGCTGTTTTTT. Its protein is CASSPGTSTGELFF.

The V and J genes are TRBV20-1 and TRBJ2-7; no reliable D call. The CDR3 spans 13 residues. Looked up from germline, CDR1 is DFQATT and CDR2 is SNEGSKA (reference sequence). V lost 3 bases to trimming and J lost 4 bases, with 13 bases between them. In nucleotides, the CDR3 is TGCAGTGCTAGTACAAGTCTGGATTACGAGCAGTACTTC. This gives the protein CSASTSLDYEQYF.

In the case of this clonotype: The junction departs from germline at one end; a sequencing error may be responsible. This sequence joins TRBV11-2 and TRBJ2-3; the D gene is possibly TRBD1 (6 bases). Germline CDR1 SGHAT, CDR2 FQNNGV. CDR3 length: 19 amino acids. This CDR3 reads CAGSSPQGSALTYTDTQYF. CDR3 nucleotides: TGTGCCGGCAGCTCCCCTCAGGGGAGCGCCCTAACCTACACAGATACGCAGTATTTT. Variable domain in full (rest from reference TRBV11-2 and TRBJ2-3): EAGVAQSPRYKIIEKRQSVAFWCNPISGHATLYWYQQILGQGPKLLIQFQNNGVVDDSQLPKDRFSAERLKGVDSTLKIQPAKLEDSAVYLCAGSSPQGSALTYTDTQYFGPGTRLTVL.

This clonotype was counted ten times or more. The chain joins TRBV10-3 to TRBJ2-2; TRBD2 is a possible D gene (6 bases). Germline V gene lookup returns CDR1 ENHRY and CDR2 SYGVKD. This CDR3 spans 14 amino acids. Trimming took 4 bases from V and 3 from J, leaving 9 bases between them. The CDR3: CAISAREDTGELFF. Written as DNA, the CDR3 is TGTGCCATCAGTGCGAGGGAGGACACCGGGGAGCTGTTTTTT.